The entry that follows covers one T cell receptor beta chain sequence. V was clipped by 6 bases and J by 5 bases, with 7 bases between them. The CDR3 extends over 11 amino acids. The data are from a study of blood T cell repertoires in COVID-19. In the study overall: Sites in the United States, Italy and Spain provided acute and convalescent COVID-19 samples. T cells, B-cell-depleted T cells, or PBMCs supplied cDNA or gDNA.

In the original processing: Reference gene primer amplification yielded estimated nucleated cell counts. TCRdb's copy holds only in-frame clones and misses some; the assay was immunoSEQ multiplex PCR. The V and J calls and clone size were taken over from that table, and D and trimming were inferred from the DNA. The data show fewer than 200,000 clones, just under 85% seen once. This clonotype was sampled from a man aged 40-49 years who had recovered from COVID-19. Sample: peripheral blood. The chain couples TRBV12-3 or TRBV12-4 to TRBJ2-5; weak D call: TRBD1 (5 bases). In nucleotides, the CDR3 is TGTGCCAGCAGCCGACAGGAGACCCAGTACTTC. Its translation: CASSRQETQYF.